The next 4 T cell receptor beta chains were all read from a single sample in a study of PD-1 blockade in classical Hodgkin lymphoma. There was relapse after autologous stem cell transplantation in every patient, and there was variation in brentuximab vedotin exposure. The protocol was immunoSEQ multiplex PCR, while the TCRdb copy is restricted to in-frame clones and leaves out a portion. The table has about 98,000 clones, 81% seen once. The sequences come from peripheral blood mononuclear cells (PBMCs), collected before the second cycle of nivolumab. These receptors came from a human donor with classical Hodgkin lymphoma.

This clone was seen once. The chain has TRBV5-8 and TRBJ2-1, with 7 bases identical to TRBD2. Looked up from germline, CDR1 is SGHTS and CDR2 is YDEGEE. There are 13 residues in the CDR3. With V trimmed by 2 bases and J by 10 bases, 6 bases remained unmatched. The CDR3 DNA reads as TGTGCCAGCAGCTTTTTGCGGGGGAGAGAGCAGTTCTTC. Encoded protein: CASSFLRGREQFF.

The V call is TRBV27, the J call TRBJ2-2, with D perhaps TRBD1 or TRBD2 (6 bases each). Germline assignment: CDR1 MNHEY and CDR2 SMNVEV (reference sequence). Trimming left V 7 bases short and J 5 bases short, with 17 bases between. CDR3 length equals 15 residues. The CDR3 bases are TGTGCCAGCATCCCCGGGGGCGGGGCTACCGGGGAGCTGTTTTTT. It specifies CASIPGGGATGELFF.

This rearrangement joins TRBV11-3 to TRBJ2-1; 8 bases map to TRBD1. The CDR3 covers 15 residues. Germline V CDR1 and CDR2: SGHNT, YENEEA. The J segment lost 2 bases and the V segment lost 5 bases, leaving 5 bases of the junction unmatched. The CDR3 reads CASSPGTGAYNEQFF. CDR3 coding DNA: TGTGCCAGCAGCCCAGGGACAGGAGCCTACAATGAGCAGTTCTTC.

The rearrangement uses TRBV4-3 and TRBJ2-7; unclear D gene. Between the trimmed V and J ends, which lost 0 bases and 0 bases, there was a span of 9 bases. The CDR3 is made up of 15 amino acids. In germline, CDR1 is LGHNA, CDR2 YSLEER. The CDR3 region has the DNA TGCGCCAGCAGCCAAGAAGCTGGCAGCTCCTACGAGCAGTACTTC. Protein: CASSQEAGSSYEQYF.